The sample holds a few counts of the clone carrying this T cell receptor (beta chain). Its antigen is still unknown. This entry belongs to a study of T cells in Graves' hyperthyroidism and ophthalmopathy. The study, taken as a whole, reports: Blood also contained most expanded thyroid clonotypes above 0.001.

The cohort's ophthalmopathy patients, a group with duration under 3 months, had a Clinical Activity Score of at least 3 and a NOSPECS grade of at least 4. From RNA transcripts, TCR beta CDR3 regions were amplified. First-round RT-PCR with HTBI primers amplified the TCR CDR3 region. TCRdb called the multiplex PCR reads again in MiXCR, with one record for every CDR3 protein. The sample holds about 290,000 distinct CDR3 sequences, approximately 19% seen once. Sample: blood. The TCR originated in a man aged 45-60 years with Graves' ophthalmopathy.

CDR3 residues: CASSSLAGGITGELFF. For the CDR3, the DNA is TGTGCCAGCAGCTCCCTAGCGGGAGGCATCACCGGGGAGCTGTTTTTT. V and J are TRBV7-3 and TRBJ2-2, with TRBD2 matching 11 bases. CDR1 and CDR2 from the germline V gene are SGHTA and FQGTGA. The CDR3 consists of 16 residues. V was clipped by 4 bases and J by 4 bases; unmatched bases: 5.